This TCR beta chain derives from a study of CD4 T cell repertoires in COVID-19. In the study overall: Relabeled CFSE-low cells, IL-2-expanded for approximately 9 days, met spikes from other coronaviruses.

Sequencing was done directly on freshly isolated, uncultured memory T cells. Study findings and constraints: In SARS-CoV and/or HKU1 spike cultures, between about 6.5 and 28% of SARS-CoV-2 clonotypes reappeared.

Libraries were prepared by immunoSEQ multiplex PCR; TCRdb keeps only in-frame clonotypes and omits some of them. This sample has 20,000 or so clones, with around 86% found just once. V lost 5 bases to trimming and J lost 8 bases; unmatched junction nucleotides: 16. Germline V lookup: CDR1 SGHRS, CDR2 YFSETQ. The CDR3 runs to 18 residues. In the case of this clone: As yet, its antigen is unknown.

The sequencing used central memory CD4+ T cells from blood, collected before the COVID-19 pandemic. V gene TRBV5-1 combines with J gene TRBJ2-4, with TRBD2 matching 13 bases. The receptor's source is a human donor who had COVID-19. Here the CDR3 DNA reads TGCGCCAGCAGATCGCTTACTAGCGGGGGGGGAAGGAGAGACATTCAGTACTTC. This sequence encodes CASRSLTSGGGRRDIQYF.